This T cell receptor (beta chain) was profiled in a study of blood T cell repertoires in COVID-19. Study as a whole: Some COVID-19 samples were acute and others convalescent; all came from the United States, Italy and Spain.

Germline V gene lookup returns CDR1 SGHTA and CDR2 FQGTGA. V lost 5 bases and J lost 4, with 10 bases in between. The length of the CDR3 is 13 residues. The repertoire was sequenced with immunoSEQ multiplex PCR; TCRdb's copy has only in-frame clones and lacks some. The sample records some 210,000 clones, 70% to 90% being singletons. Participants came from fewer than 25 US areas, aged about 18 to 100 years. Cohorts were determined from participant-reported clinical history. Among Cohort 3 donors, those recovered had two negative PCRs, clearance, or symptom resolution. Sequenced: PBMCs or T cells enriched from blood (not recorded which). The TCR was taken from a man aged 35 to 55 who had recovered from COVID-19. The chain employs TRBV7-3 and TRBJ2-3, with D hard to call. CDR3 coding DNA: TGTGCCAGCAGCCTTGGAGCTGCAGATACGCAGTATTTT. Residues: CASSLGAADTQYF.